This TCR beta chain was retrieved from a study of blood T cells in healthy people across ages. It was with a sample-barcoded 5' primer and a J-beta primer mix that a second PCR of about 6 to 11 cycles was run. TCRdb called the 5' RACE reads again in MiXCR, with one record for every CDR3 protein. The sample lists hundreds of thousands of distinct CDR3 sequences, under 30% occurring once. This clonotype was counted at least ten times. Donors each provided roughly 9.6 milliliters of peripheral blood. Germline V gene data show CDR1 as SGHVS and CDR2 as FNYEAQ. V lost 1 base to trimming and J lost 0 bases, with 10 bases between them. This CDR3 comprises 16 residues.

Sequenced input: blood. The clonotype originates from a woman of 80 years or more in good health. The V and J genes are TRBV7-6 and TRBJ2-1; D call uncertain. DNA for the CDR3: TGTGCCAGCAGCTTAGAACGGCGTAGCTCCTACAATGAGCAGTTCTTC. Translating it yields CASSLERRSSYNEQFF.